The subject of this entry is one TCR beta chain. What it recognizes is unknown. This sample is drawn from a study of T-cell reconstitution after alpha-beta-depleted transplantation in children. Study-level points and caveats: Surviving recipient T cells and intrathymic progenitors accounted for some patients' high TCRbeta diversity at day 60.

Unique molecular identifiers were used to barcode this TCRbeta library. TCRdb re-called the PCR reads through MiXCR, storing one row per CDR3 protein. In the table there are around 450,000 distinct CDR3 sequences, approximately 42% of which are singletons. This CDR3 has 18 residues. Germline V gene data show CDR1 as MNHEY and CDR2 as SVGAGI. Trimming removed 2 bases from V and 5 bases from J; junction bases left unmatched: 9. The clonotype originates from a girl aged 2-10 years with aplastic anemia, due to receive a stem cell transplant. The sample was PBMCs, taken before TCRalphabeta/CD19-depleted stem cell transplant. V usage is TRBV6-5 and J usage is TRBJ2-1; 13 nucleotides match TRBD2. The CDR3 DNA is TGTGCCAGCAGTTACGCCGGACTAGCGGGAGTAAGAAACAATGAGCAGTTCTTC. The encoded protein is CASSYAGLAGVRNNEQFF.